A single sample gave rise to the 17 T cell receptor beta chains below, sequenced in a study of spatial heterogeneity in lung cancer. Each CDR3 protein gets one entry after TCRdb re-called the 5' RACE reads with MiXCR. The sample records about 39,000 distinct CDR3 sequences, approximately 3.1% being singletons. The sample's time point: sample taken at primary tumor resection. The specimen was normal lung tissue next to the tumor, collected at surgery. The origin of the receptors is a male donor with early-stage non-small cell lung cancer.

This clonotype has at least ten counts. The chain combines TRBV4-1 with TRBJ1-5; perhaps TRBD1 as D (5 bases). The germline V and J ends were trimmed by 0 bases and 7 bases, with 10 bases remaining between them. The CDR3 is made up of 14 amino acids. CDR1 and CDR2 (germline): MGHRA, YSYEKL. The CDR3 loop reads CASSQERGDQPQHF. Written as DNA, the CDR3 is TGCGCCAGCAGCCAAGAAAGAGGGGACCAGCCCCAGCATTTT.

The rearrangement links TRBV3-1 to TRBJ2-5; no definite D call. The germline gives CDR1 LGHDT, CDR2 YNNKEL (reference sequence). The CDR3 is 13 amino acids. The V end was cut by 4 bases, the J end by 0 bases, with 6 bases between. The CDR3 DNA is TGTGCCAGCAGCCGGCAGAACCAAGAGACCCAGTACTTC. Translated, it gives CASSRQNQETQYF.

This clonotype was detected many times. The genes are TRBV7-2 and TRBJ1-6; no firm D call. The germline CDR1 and CDR2 sequences are SGHTA and FQGNSA. V was shortened by 2 bases and J by 7 bases, with 3 bases between the two germline ends. This CDR3 contains 12 residues. CDR3 region: CASSLPNSPLHF. The CDR3 nucleotides are TGTGCCAGCAGCTTACCAAATTCACCCCTCCACTTT.

This clonotype was counted at least ten times. This chain connects TRBV6-2 or TRBV6-3 to TRBJ1-5; TRBD1 aligns across 9 bases. V shed 4 bases, J shed 5 bases, and the junction held 6 bases outside the gene matches. CDR3 length equals 15 residues. CDR1 MNHEY and CDR2 SVGEGT come from the germline V gene. In nucleotides, the CDR3 is TGTGCCAGCAGTTCCGGGACAGGGTCCTATCAGCCCCAGCATTTT. Protein: CASSSGTGSYQPQHF.

In this sample, this clonotype turned up many times. This chain connects TRBV7-2 to TRBJ2-2; the match to TRBD1 covers 8 bases. Germline CDR1 and CDR2: SGHTA and FQGNSA. The CDR3 extends over 18 amino acids. The J segment lost 3 bases and the V segment lost 2 bases, leaving 11 bases of the junction unmatched. The CDR3 DNA reads TGTGCCAGCAGCTTACTCGCCCACAGGGGGAGTTACACCGGGGAGCTGTTTTTT. Protein product: CASSLLAHRGSYTGELFF.

This clonotype was recorded many times. CDR3 residues: CAINPGLANGELFF. In nucleotides, the CDR3 is TGTGCCATCAACCCGGGACTAGCGAACGGGGAGCTGTTTTTT. This chain uses TRBV10-3 with TRBJ2-2, with 10 bases aligning to TRBD2. With 7 bases clipped from V and 7 bases from J, the junction kept 6 bases outside the gene matches. This CDR3 is 14 amino acids long. Germline V CDR1 and CDR2: ENHRY, SYGVKD.

This clonotype was recorded many times. This chain links TRBV7-9 with TRBJ1-4, with D unclear. V was shortened by 4 bases and J by 0 bases, with 9 bases between the two germline ends. Germline V lookup: CDR1 SEHNR, CDR2 FQNEAQ (reference sequence). The CDR3 extends over 15 amino acids. The CDR3 here is CASSWPSTTNEKLFF. CDR3 DNA sequence: TGTGCCAGCAGCTGGCCCAGCACAACTAATGAAAAACTGTTTTTT.

The chain has TRBV20-1 and TRBJ1-2; 10 nucleotides agree with TRBD1. After removal of 4 bases from V and 6 bases from J, the junction contained 5 bases not matched to a gene. Germline CDR1 and CDR2: DFQATT and SNEGSKA (reference sequence). This CDR3 has 13 residues. The CDR3 here is CSATPTGGNGYTF. Here the CDR3 DNA reads TGCAGTGCTACTCCGACAGGGGGCAATGGCTACACCTTC.

This clonotype was recorded many times. V and J are TRBV2 and TRBJ2-3; 9 positions match TRBD2. V shed 6 bases and J 9 bases; nucleotides not matched to a gene: 7. Germline V gene data show CDR1 as SNHLY and CDR2 as FYNNEI. The CDR3 covers 13 residues. For the CDR3, the DNA is TGTGCCAGCAGGGGACTAGCCCCAGGGACGCAGTATTTT. This encodes CASRGLAPGTQYF.

A few counts support this clonotype. The rearrangement uses TRBV11-3 and TRBJ2-5, with 10 bases identical to TRBD2. The ends lost 5 bases at V and 2 bases at J; junction bases unmatched: 5. This CDR3 contains 15 residues. Germline loops: CDR1 SGHNT, CDR2 YENEEA. Written as DNA, the CDR3 is TGTGCCAGCAGCCCAGGGACTAGCGCTCAAGAGACCCAGTACTTC. This translates into CASSPGTSAQETQYF.

This clonotype has a count of ten or more. The rearrangement joins TRBV6-5 to TRBJ2-7; 8 nucleotides line up with TRBD2. Trimming at V came to 5 bases and at J to 4 bases, leaving 7 bases not matched to a gene. CDR3 length: 14 residues. Germline V gene data show CDR1 as MNHEY and CDR2 as SVGAGI. The CDR3 protein is CASSPFREGYEQYF. CDR3 DNA sequence: TGTGCCAGCAGTCCCTTTCGGGAGGGGTACGAGCAGTACTTC.

This clonotype occurred many times. This chain links TRBV7-8 with TRBJ1-6, with D perhaps matching TRBD1 (5 bases). Germline V gene lookup returns CDR1 SGHVS and CDR2 FQNEAQ. This CDR3 contains 15 residues. Trimming took off 8 bases at V and 9 bases at J, with 20 bases between the two ends. CDR3 in amino acids: CASFQPGQGGSPLHF. The CDR3 region has the DNA TGTGCCAGCTTTCAGCCGGGGCAGGGAGGTTCACCCCTCCACTTT.

The chain employs TRBV30 and TRBJ1-6; D is unclear. The CDR3 has 13 residues. The germline CDR1 and CDR2 sequences are GTSNPN and SVGIG (reference sequence). The V end lost 1 base, the J end lost 8 bases, and 9 bases lay between the germline ends. The DNA for the CDR3 is TGTGCCTGGAGTGGACGTGCGGATTCACCCCTCCACTTT. This gives the protein CAWSGRADSPLHF.

This clonotype was counted many times. The chain has TRBV12-3 or TRBV12-4 and TRBJ2-7; D ambiguous. This CDR3 has 14 amino acids. Trimming pared 5 bases from V and 4 bases from J, leaving 15 bases between. CDR3 region: CASSTTNTDYEQYF. The DNA of the CDR3 is TGTGCCAGCAGTACTACCAACACAGATTACGAGCAGTACTTC.

This clonotype appeared many times. The J gene is TRBJ2-5, the V gene TRBV7-9, with 8 bases identical to TRBD2. The CDR3 is made up of 15 amino acids. Losses at the gene ends were 5 bases for V and 1 base for J; bases not matched to a gene: 6. Germline V gene data show CDR1 as SEHNR and CDR2 as FQNEAQ (reference sequence). The chain's CDR3 is CASSAAGGLQETQYF. In DNA, the CDR3 is TGTGCCAGCAGCGCCGCGGGGGGTCTCCAAGAGACCCAGTACTTC.

This clonotype was picked up many times. V is TRBV5-1 and J is TRBJ2-1; weak D call: TRBD2 (6 bases). Trimming cost V 2 bases and J 3 bases, with 15 bases left between them. The CDR3 has 16 amino acids. Germline V lookup: CDR1 SGHRS, CDR2 YFSETQ. CDR3 DNA: TGCGCCAGCAGCTTACTTAGCGGTTCTAACTACAATGAGCAGTTCTTC. It translates to CASSLLSGSNYNEQFF. The complete variable domain, with remaining parts taken from reference TRBV5-1 and TRBJ2-1, reads KAGVTQTPRYLIKTRGQQVTLSCSPISGHRSVSWYQQTPGQGLQFLFEYFSETQRNKGNFPGRFSGRQFSNSRSEMNVSTLELGDSALYLCASSLLSGSNYNEQFFGPGTRLTVL.

This clonotype was seen more than once but under ten times. The J gene is TRBJ1-1, the V gene TRBV6-5, with unresolved D. This CDR3 is 16 amino acids long. Trimming removed 0 bases from V and 5 bases from J, with 16 bases in between. The V gene's germline CDR1 is MNHEY and CDR2 SVGAGI. CDR3 sequence reads: CASSYSTIGSETEAFF. As DNA, the CDR3 is TGTGCCAGCAGTTACTCGACGATAGGGAGTGAGACTGAAGCTTTCTTT.